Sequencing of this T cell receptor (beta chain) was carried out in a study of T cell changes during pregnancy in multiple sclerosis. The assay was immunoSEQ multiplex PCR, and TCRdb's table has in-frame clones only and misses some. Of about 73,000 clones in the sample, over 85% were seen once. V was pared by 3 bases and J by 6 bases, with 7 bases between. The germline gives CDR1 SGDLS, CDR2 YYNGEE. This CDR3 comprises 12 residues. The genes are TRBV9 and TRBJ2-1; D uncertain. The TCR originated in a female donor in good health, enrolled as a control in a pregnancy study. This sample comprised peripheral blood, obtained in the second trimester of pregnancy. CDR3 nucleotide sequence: TGTGCCAGCAGCGGACTGGTCAATGAGCAGTTCTTC. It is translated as CASSGLVNEQFF. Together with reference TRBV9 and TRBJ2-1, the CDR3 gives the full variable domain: DSGVTQTPKHLITATGQRVTLRCSPRSGDLSVYWYQQSLDQGLQFLIQYYNGEERAKGNILERFSAQQFPDLHSELNLSSLELGDSALYFCASSGLVNEQFFGPGTRLTVL.